This is a list of T cell receptor beta chains from one sample in a study of CD8 T cells in ankylosing spondylitis. TCRdb analysed the 5' RACE reads with MiXCR anew, one entry per CDR3 protein. The table records approximately 550,000 distinct CDR3 sequences, about 12% of them present only once. Specimen: blood, either unsorted or a sorted T cell fraction (not recorded which). The receptors were gathered from a male donor with ankylosing spondylitis. The CDR3 runs from the conserved cysteine through the conserved F or W. Fields, in order: clone size, J gene, V gene, CDR3 length, CDR3 protein. For some rows the clone size is stated as once, few or many, or as a class when expanded; others skip it.

abundance: NA; j_gene: TRBJ1-4; v_gene: TRBV5-1; len: 14; CDR3aa: CASSPRGANEKLFF
abundance: few; j_gene: TRBJ2-3; v_gene: TRBV3-1; len: 15; CDR3aa: CASSQGGARTDTQYF
abundance: NA; j_gene: TRBJ2-2; v_gene: TRBV3-1; len: 14; CDR3aa: CASSQVIGAGELFF
abundance: few; j_gene: TRBJ2-5; v_gene: TRBV6-5; len: 16; CDR3aa: CASSLGLAGGEETQYF
abundance: NA; j_gene: TRBJ2-2; v_gene: TRBV4-2; len: 15; CDR3aa: CASSQGLAGDGELFF
abundance: NA; j_gene: TRBJ2-1; v_gene: TRBV3-1; len: 15; CDR3aa: CASSPKTSGFNEQFF
abundance: NA; j_gene: TRBJ2-1; v_gene: TRBV27; len: 17; CDR3aa: CASSLSPSGPSYNEQFF
abundance: NA; j_gene: TRBJ2-1; v_gene: TRBV20-1; len: 12; CDR3aa: CSARVLWGEQFF
abundance: NA; j_gene: TRBJ1-6; v_gene: TRBV3-1; len: 14; CDR3aa: CASSSGRGRSPLHF
abundance: few; j_gene: TRBJ2-1; v_gene: TRBV19; len: 12; CDR3aa: CASSNGRNEQFF
abundance: NA; j_gene: TRBJ1-2; v_gene: TRBV20-1; len: 11; CDR3aa: CRDDRGGGYTF
abundance: NA; j_gene: TRBJ2-6; v_gene: TRBV18; len: 15; CDR3aa: CASSLITGTNNVLTF
abundance: NA; j_gene: TRBJ2-1; v_gene: TRBV7-9; len: 17; CDR3aa: CASSGLWRERSYNEQFF
abundance: NA; j_gene: TRBJ1-2; v_gene: TRBV11-3; len: 14; CDR3aa: CASSLGSKERGYTF
abundance: NA; j_gene: TRBJ2-2; v_gene: TRBV19; len: 16; CDR3aa: CASRLTSMTNTGELFF
abundance: many; j_gene: TRBJ2-5; v_gene: TRBV5-1; len: 16; CDR3aa: CASSLVSSGSGETQYF
abundance: NA; j_gene: TRBJ2-6; v_gene: TRBV7-2; len: 16; CDR3aa: CASSFYFSSGANVLTF
abundance: NA; j_gene: TRBJ2-1; v_gene: TRBV7-7; len: 13; CDR3aa: CASSPGTGDEQFF
abundance: few; j_gene: TRBJ2-2; v_gene: TRBV13; len: 17; CDR3aa: CASSPGAGKRRTGELFF
abundance: many; j_gene: TRBJ2-3; v_gene: TRBV14; len: 15; CDR3aa: CASSQPSASTDTQYF
abundance: few; j_gene: TRBJ1-5; v_gene: TRBV2; len: 15; CDR3aa: CASSARWGDNQPQHF
abundance: NA; j_gene: TRBJ2-1; v_gene: TRBV20-1; len: 12; CDR3aa: CSARDVGNEQFF
abundance: NA; j_gene: TRBJ2-1; v_gene: TRBV7-8; len: 17; CDR3aa: CASSFPWRRDNPNEQFF
abundance: once; j_gene: TRBJ2-3; v_gene: TRBV10-3; len: 15; CDR3aa: CAISESGGQTDTQYF
abundance: NA; j_gene: TRBJ1-2; v_gene: TRBV20-1; len: 13; CDR3aa: CSAPAGTNYGYTF
abundance: NA; j_gene: TRBJ2-5; v_gene: TRBV9; len: 15; CDR3aa: CASSVDGGLQETQYF
abundance: many; j_gene: TRBJ2-3; v_gene: TRBV11-2; len: 13; CDR3aa: CASSSDRSDTQYF
abundance: many; j_gene: TRBJ1-5; v_gene: TRBV12-3/TRBV12-4; len: 15; CDR3aa: CASSRQGAGNQPQHF
abundance: NA; j_gene: TRBJ1-4; v_gene: TRBV5-6; len: 12; CDR3aa: CASSSRHEKLFF
abundance: many; j_gene: TRBJ1-1; v_gene: TRBV20-1; len: 11; CDR3aa: CSARDRAEAFF
abundance: NA; j_gene: TRBJ2-3; v_gene: TRBV7-2; len: 16; CDR3aa: CASSPALTGGTDTQYF
abundance: NA; j_gene: TRBJ1-5; v_gene: TRBV2; len: 13; CDR3aa: CASRWSSNQPQHF
abundance: few; j_gene: TRBJ2-3; v_gene: TRBV5-1; len: 14; CDR3aa: CASSLGRGPDTQYF
abundance: NA; j_gene: TRBJ1-2; v_gene: TRBV5-1; len: 14; CDR3aa: CASSLAFRGDGYTF
abundance: once; j_gene: TRBJ1-5; v_gene: TRBV21-1; len: 19; CDR3aa: CASSNPPGQFRYSNQPQHF
abundance: NA; j_gene: TRBJ2-3; v_gene: TRBV5-1; len: 15; CDR3aa: CASNHNGGVSDTQYF
abundance: NA; j_gene: TRBJ2-7; v_gene: TRBV2; len: 12; CDR3aa: CACRGHFYEQYF
abundance: NA; j_gene: TRBJ1-6; v_gene: TRBV6-1; len: 13; CDR3aa: CASIAGEYSPLHF
abundance: many; j_gene: TRBJ2-3; v_gene: TRBV24-1; len: 16; CDR3aa: CATSPGTEQNTDTQYF
abundance: few; j_gene: TRBJ2-2; v_gene: TRBV19; len: 15; CDR3aa: CATPRGPPNTGELFF
abundance: many; j_gene: TRBJ1-2; v_gene: TRBV12-3/TRBV12-4; len: 14; CDR3aa: CASGKQGANYGYTF